The 11 T cell receptor beta chains listed next were all sequenced from one sample in a study of T-cell reconstitution after alpha-beta-depleted transplantation in children. A TCRbeta library incorporating unique molecular identifiers was prepared. Each CDR3 protein is one row after TCRdb ran MiXCR on the PCR reads. The table includes around 960,000 distinct CDR3 sequences, roughly 31% detected once. The sample here was PBMCs, mostly from graft donor cells, taken 360 days after TCRalphabeta/CD19-depleted stem cell transplant. The receptors stem from a boy younger than two who had a stem cell transplant for SCID, so the T cells may come from the graft donor.

The chain uses TRBV19 and TRBJ1-4; TRBD1 might be the D (5 bases). The germline gives CDR1 LNHDA, CDR2 SQIVND (reference sequence). CDR3 length: 14 amino acids. The germline V and J ends were trimmed by 5 bases and 7 bases, with 14 bases remaining between them. CDR3 in amino acids: CASSLGTPGEKLFF. CDR3 coding DNA: TGTGCCAGTAGTTTGGGGACTCCGGGTGAAAAACTGTTTTTT.

CDR3: CSASAPTGRPYEQYF. In DNA form, the CDR3 reads TGCAGTGCTAGTGCCCCGACAGGGCGCCCCTACGAGCAGTACTTC. This chain uses TRBV20-1 with TRBJ2-7; 7 bases fit TRBD1. Germline V gene data show CDR1 as DFQATT and CDR2 as SNEGSKA (reference sequence). The CDR3 length is 15 residues. The J segment lost 2 bases and the V segment lost 3 bases, leaving 10 bases of the junction unmatched.

The chain uses TRBV10-3 and TRBJ2-2, with D possibly TRBD2 on 5 matching bases. This CDR3 region has 15 residues. CDR1 is ENHRY and CDR2 is SYGVKD in the germline V gene. Trimming took off 2 bases at V and 4 bases at J, with 11 bases between the two ends. CDR3 bases: TGTGCCATCAGTGAGCCAGCGGACCTCACCGGGGAGCTGTTTTTT. This encodes CAISEPADLTGELFF.

This clonotype was observed a few times. The rearrangement joins TRBV6-5 to TRBJ2-3, with TRBD1 identical over 7 bases. The V segment lost 2 bases and the J segment 2 bases; nucleotides outside the gene matches: 4. From germline, CDR1 is MNHEY and CDR2 SVGAGI. CDR3 length: 15 residues. The CDR3 DNA reads as TGTGCCAGCAGTTACGACAGGGTAAACACAGATACGCAGTATTTT. As protein: CASSYDRVNTDTQYF.

The chain is built from TRBV12-3 or TRBV12-4 and TRBJ1-1; D gene uncertain. V lost 10 bases and J 7 bases, leaving 19 bases between the germline ends. The CDR3 has 13 amino acids. The CDR3 sequence is CATGIPVPGEAFF. The CDR3 coding sequence is TGTGCCACCGGCATCCCGGTACCGGGTGAAGCTTTCTTT.

The genes are TRBV5-1 and TRBJ2-5, with TRBD1 matching over 7 bases. Germline values: CDR1 SGHRS, CDR2 YFSETQ. The V segment lost 5 bases and the J segment 5 bases; nucleotides outside the gene matches: 6. The CDR3 extends over 13 amino acids. CDR3 loop: CASRAGTAETQYF. CDR3 nucleotides: TGCGCCAGCAGGGCCGGGACAGCTGAGACCCAGTACTTC.

This clonotype was recorded a few times. The chain combines TRBV29-1 with TRBJ1-2, with 9 bases lining up with TRBD1. V was clipped by 2 bases and J by 0 bases; unmatched bases: 4. Germline loops: CDR1 SQVTM, CDR2 ANQGSEA. The CDR3 has 15 residues. The CDR3 DNA follows: TGCAGCGTTGAAAACAGGGGGCCTACTAACTATGGCTACACCTTC. Protein sequence: CSVENRGPTNYGYTF.

This clonotype was counted many times. The rearrangement joins TRBV6-2 or TRBV6-3 to TRBJ2-2, with D perhaps TRBD1 (5 bases). Trimming stripped 3 bases from V and 4 bases from J, with 12 bases between. CDR1 is MNHEY, CDR2 SVGEGT, per germline. The CDR3 runs to 15 residues. The CDR3 spells CASSYKQEITGELFF. CDR3 in DNA: TGTGCCAGCAGTTATAAACAGGAGATCACCGGGGAGCTGTTTTTT.

The J gene is TRBJ2-5, the V gene TRBV20-1; 10 positions match TRBD2. Trimming removed 7 bases from V and 0 bases from J; junction bases left unmatched: 8. Germline CDR1 reads DFQATT; CDR2 reads SNEGSKA (reference sequence). The CDR3 runs to 15 residues. The CDR3 protein is CSGGGSGGHQETQYF. The DNA of the CDR3 is TGCAGTGGAGGAGGTAGCGGGGGGCACCAAGAGACCCAGTACTTC.

V and J are TRBV28 and TRBJ2-4; tentatively, D is TRBD2 (6 bases). In germline, CDR1 is MDHEN, CDR2 SYDVKM. Trimming removed 6 bases at V and 8 bases at J, with 23 bases between. This CDR3 region has 16 residues. The CDR3 is CASRRYGTPGEDIQYF. CDR3 DNA: TGTGCCAGCAGGCGATACGGGACTCCCGGAGAGGACATTCAGTACTTC.

This clonotype was seen once. The DNA for the CDR3 is TGTGCCAGCAGCCAACAGTGGGCTAACTATGGCTACACCTTC. It translates to CASSQQWANYGYTF. The chain recombines TRBV5-4 with TRBJ1-2; D gene ambiguous. Trimming removed 4 bases from V and 0 bases from J, with 10 bases in between. This CDR3 comprises 14 residues. The germline V gene encodes CDR1 SGHNT and CDR2 YYREEE (reference sequence).